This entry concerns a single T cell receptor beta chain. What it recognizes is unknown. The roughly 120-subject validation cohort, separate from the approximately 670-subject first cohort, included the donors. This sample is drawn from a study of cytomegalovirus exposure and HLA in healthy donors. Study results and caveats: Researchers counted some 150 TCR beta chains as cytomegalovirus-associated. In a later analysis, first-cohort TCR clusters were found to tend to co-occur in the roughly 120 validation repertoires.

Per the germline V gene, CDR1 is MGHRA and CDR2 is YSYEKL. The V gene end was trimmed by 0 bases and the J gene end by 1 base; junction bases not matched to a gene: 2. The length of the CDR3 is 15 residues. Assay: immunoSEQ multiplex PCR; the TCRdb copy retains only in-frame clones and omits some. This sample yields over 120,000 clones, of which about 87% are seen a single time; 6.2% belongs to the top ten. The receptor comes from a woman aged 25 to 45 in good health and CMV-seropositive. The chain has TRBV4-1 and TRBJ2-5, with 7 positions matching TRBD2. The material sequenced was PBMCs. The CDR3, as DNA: TGCGCCAGCAGCCAAGAACCGGGGGGCCAAGAGACCCAGTACTTC. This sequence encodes CASSQEPGGQETQYF.